Below, 32 T cell receptor beta chains from the same sample are listed, as sequenced in a study of early T cells in non-severe SARS-CoV-2 infection. TCRdb processed the 5' RACE reads anew with MiXCR; each CDR3 protein has one entry. The data show about 29,000 distinct CDR3 sequences, under 6% seen once. Sequencing used whole blood. Every receptor here comes from an adult who was a healthcare worker with PCR-confirmed SARS-CoV-2 infection or an uninfected control (not recorded which).

Ten or more counts support this clonotype. The chain links TRBV6-2 or TRBV6-3 to TRBJ1-6, with 11 bases aligning to TRBD1. CDR3 length: 15 amino acids. Germline CDR1 reads MNHEY; CDR2 reads SVGEGT. The trim removed 5 bases at V and 7 bases at J, leaving 4 bases unmatched. The CDR3 DNA follows: TGTGCCAGCAGTCGACGGACAGGGGGCAATTCACCCCTCCACTTT. Its protein is CASSRRTGGNSPLHF.

This clonotype was found many times. The rearrangement joins TRBV4-3 to TRBJ2-7, with 8 bases fitting TRBD1. Germline CDR1 and CDR2: LGHNA and YSLEER. Losses at the gene ends were 0 bases for V and 5 bases for J; bases not matched to a gene: 12. The CDR3 has 17 residues. The CDR3 loop reads CASSQDEAPMTGDEQYF. CDR3 nucleotide sequence: TGCGCCAGCAGCCAAGATGAGGCCCCCATGACAGGGGACGAGCAGTACTTC.

This clonotype occurred a few times. This chain uses TRBV12-3 or TRBV12-4 with TRBJ1-6; perhaps TRBD1 as D (6 bases). V was trimmed by 3 bases and J by 7 bases, leaving 10 bases between them. The CDR3 extends over 14 amino acids. CDR3 region: CASSFGQKNSPLHF. CDR3 in DNA: TGTGCCAGCAGTTTCGGACAGAAAAATTCACCCCTCCACTTT.

Many counts were recorded for this clonotype. This chain joins TRBV20-1 and TRBJ2-5; TRBD1 agrees at 8 bases. The V and J ends lost 3 bases and 3 bases, in that order; junction bases with no gene match: 6. Germline V gene lookup returns CDR1 DFQATT and CDR2 SNEGSKA (reference sequence). This CDR3 region has 14 residues. CDR3 residues: CSARGRQGKETQYF. The CDR3 region has the DNA TGCAGTGCTAGGGGGAGACAGGGGAAAGAGACCCAGTACTTC.

The chain links TRBV6-5 to TRBJ2-5; D is unresolved. This CDR3 comprises 12 residues. The germline V gene encodes CDR1 MNHEY and CDR2 SVGAGI. V gave up 2 bases and J gave up 4 bases, with 5 bases separating them. CDR3: CASSYGPETQYF. CDR3 in DNA: TGTGCCAGCAGTTACGGGCCAGAGACCCAGTACTTC.

In its sample, this clonotype was seen many times. The rearrangement joins TRBV7-2 to TRBJ1-1, with D perhaps matching TRBD1 (6 bases). Germline V gene data show CDR1 as SGHTA and CDR2 as FQGNSA. V dropped 5 bases and J dropped 1 base, with 14 bases sitting between them. The CDR3 consists of 15 residues. The chain's CDR3 is CASSIQGRANTEAFF. As DNA, the CDR3 is TGTGCCAGCAGCATACAGGGTCGGGCGAACACTGAAGCTTTCTTT.

This clonotype was picked up many times. The chain joins TRBV9 to TRBJ2-3; 10 nucleotides agree with TRBD2. CDR3 size: 15 residues. With V trimmed by 0 bases and J by 5 bases, 3 bases remained unmatched. Germline assignment: CDR1 SGDLS and CDR2 YYNGEE. The CDR3 sequence: CASSVGLAGGDTQYF. In DNA, the CDR3 is TGTGCCAGCAGCGTAGGCTTAGCGGGGGGAGATACGCAGTATTTT.

This clonotype was picked up many times. The genes are TRBV7-9 and TRBJ1-2; D call uncertain. Germline CDR1 is SEHNR and CDR2 is FQNEAQ (reference sequence). V lost 1 base and J 2 bases, leaving 8 bases between the germline ends. The CDR3 is 14 residues long. The CDR3, as DNA: TGTGCCAGCAGCTTAGATGGTGGGAACTATGGCTACACCTTC. Its translation is CASSLDGGNYGYTF.

The chain has TRBV6-4 and TRBJ2-1; D is possibly TRBD2 (5 bases). CDR1 is MRHNA, CDR2 SNTAGT, per germline. Trimming stripped 5 bases from V and 5 bases from J, with 10 bases between. The CDR3 length is 13 residues. The CDR3 DNA follows: TGTGCCAGCAGTCCTACTAGTCACAATGAGCAGTTCTTC. Amino acid sequence: CASSPTSHNEQFF.

This clonotype has more than one count but fewer than ten. The chain is built from TRBV5-1 and TRBJ2-1; TRBD2 matches 10 bases. J was trimmed by 2 bases and V by 3 bases; bases with no gene match: 2. The CDR3 has 15 amino acids. Germline V gene lookup returns CDR1 SGHRS and CDR2 YFSETQ. CDR3 DNA: TGCGCCAGCAGCTCAAGCGGGGGGGCCTACAATGAGCAGTTCTTC. It yields the protein CASSSSGGAYNEQFF.

This chain links TRBV7-2 with TRBJ2-7, with D unresolved. This CDR3 contains 16 residues. CDR1 is SGHTA and CDR2 is FQGNSA in the germline V gene. Trimming took 4 bases from V and 4 from J, leaving 20 bases between them. The chain's CDR3 is CASSSSAAEALYEQYF. As DNA, the CDR3 is TGTGCCAGCAGCTCCTCCGCGGCCGAAGCCTTATACGAGCAGTACTTC.

In this sample, this clonotype turned up many times. The genes are TRBV12-3 or TRBV12-4 and TRBJ1-1, with D possibly matching TRBD1 (6 bases). The CDR3 is 13 amino acids. Trimming removed 6 bases from V and 7 bases from J, with 15 bases in between. CDR3 sequence reads: CASSNQQGGEAFF. CDR3 coding DNA: TGTGCCAGCAGCAACCAACAGGGTGGTGAAGCTTTCTTT.

Ten or more counts support this clonotype. The chain couples TRBV20-1 to TRBJ2-7, with 7 nucleotides matching TRBD2. Germline lookup yields CDR1 DFQATT and CDR2 SNEGSKA (reference sequence). The CDR3 spans 13 residues. The trim removed 5 bases at V and 5 bases at J, leaving 9 bases unmatched. The CDR3 spells CSAPQRAGDEQYF. Here the CDR3 DNA reads TGCAGTGCTCCACAGCGGGCGGGGGACGAGCAGTACTTC.

In its sample, this clonotype was seen many times. V usage is TRBV5-5 and J usage is TRBJ2-7, with 8 positions matching TRBD1. CDR1 is SGHKS, CDR2 YYEKEE, per germline (reference sequence). V lost 4 bases to trimming and J lost 3 bases; unmatched junction nucleotides: 3. CDR3 length: 13 residues. CDR3 bases: TGTGCCAGCAGCCGGACAGGGATCTACGAGCAGTACTTC. This translates into CASSRTGIYEQYF.

This clonotype is labeled medium-sized. J is TRBJ1-1 and V is TRBV7-6; possible D gene TRBD1, 5 bases. There are 13 residues in the CDR3. The germline V gene has CDR1 SGHVS and CDR2 FNYEAQ. V was clipped by 5 bases and J by 5 bases, with 12 bases between them. CDR3 amino acids: CASSNNQGTEAFF. The CDR3 DNA reads as TGTGCCAGCAGCAATAACCAGGGAACTGAAGCTTTCTTT.

This clonotype has just a few counts. J is TRBJ1-3 and V is TRBV6-5, with 7 positions matching TRBD1. With 8 bases clipped from V and 3 bases from J, the junction kept 4 bases outside the gene matches. The CDR3 is 13 amino acids. Germline V CDR1 and CDR2: MNHEY, SVGAGI. CDR3 residues: CASVGTVGNTIYF. The CDR3 DNA follows: TGTGCCAGCGTTGGGACAGTTGGAAACACCATATATTTT.

This clonotype came up many times. The chain carries TRBV5-1 and TRBJ2-7; 10 bases align to TRBD1. The CDR3 totals 15 residues. Germline V gene data show CDR1 as SGHRS and CDR2 as YFSETQ. Losses at the gene ends were 4 bases for V and 4 bases for J; bases not matched to a gene: 8. CDR3 region: CASSLLDRGLYEQYF. CDR3 in DNA: TGCGCCAGCAGCCTATTAGACAGGGGGCTATACGAGCAGTACTTC.

This clonotype was counted many times. This chain connects TRBV5-1 to TRBJ1-1; the D gene is possibly TRBD1 (6 bases). Germline V lookup: CDR1 SGHRS, CDR2 YFSETQ. CDR3 length equals 14 residues. V shed 4 bases and J shed 1 base, with 11 bases lying between them. In DNA form, the CDR3 reads TGCGCCAGCAGCAGGCGACAGGAGAACACTGAAGCTTTCTTT. The encoded protein is CASSRRQENTEAFF.

This clonotype was observed many times. This chain joins TRBV7-8 and TRBJ2-5; unclear D gene. The V and J ends lost 3 bases and 6 bases respectively, with 11 bases between them. This CDR3 is built from 13 residues. CDR1 SGHVS and CDR2 FQNEAQ come from the germline V gene. CDR3 residues: CASSLIASKTQYF. The CDR3 DNA sequence: TGTGCCAGCAGCTTGATAGCTTCCAAGACCCAGTACTTC.

This clonotype has ten or more counts. This sequence joins TRBV6-1 and TRBJ2-2, with D unclear. Germline CDR1 and CDR2: MNHNS and SASEGT. The CDR3 consists of 14 residues. V was pared by 4 bases and J by 2 bases, with 8 bases between. The CDR3 sequence: CASSVEGNTGELFF. DNA of the CDR3: TGTGCCAGCAGTGTGGAAGGAAACACCGGGGAGCTGTTTTTT.

CDR3: CASSQDQDTGERTEAFF. CDR3 in DNA: TGCGCCAGCAGCCAAGATCAGGATACGGGGGAGCGGACTGAAGCTTTCTTT. This chain links TRBV4-3 with TRBJ1-1, with D perhaps TRBD1 (5 bases). The CDR3 spans 17 residues. Germline V gene sequence: CDR1 LGHNA, CDR2 YSLEER. V was trimmed by 0 bases and J by 5 bases, leaving 19 bases between them.

The table lists this clonotype with many counts. This chain connects TRBV20-1 to TRBJ2-7; weak D call: TRBD1 (7 bases). Germline loops: CDR1 DFQATT, CDR2 SNEGSKA (reference sequence). CDR3 length equals 13 residues. V dropped 2 bases and J dropped 0 bases, with 8 bases sitting between them. The chain's CDR3 is CSARQGGSYEQYF. The DNA for the CDR3 is TGCAGTGCTAGACAGGGGGGCTCCTACGAGCAGTACTTC.

In this sample, this clonotype turned up a few times. This rearrangement joins TRBV7-8 to TRBJ1-1; D is possibly TRBD1 (5 bases). V lost 0 bases, J lost 4 bases, and 12 bases lay in between. CDR3 length: 15 amino acids. CDR1 and CDR2 (germline): SGHVS, FQNEAQ. DNA of the CDR3: TGTGCCAGCAGCTTAGCGCAGGGCTCAGGCACTGAAGCTTTCTTT. Its translation: CASSLAQGSGTEAFF.

In this sample, this clonotype is medium-sized. The chain carries TRBV6-5 and TRBJ1-2; tentatively, D is TRBD1 (5 bases). This CDR3 has 14 amino acids. In germline, CDR1 is MNHEY, CDR2 SVGAGI. Trimming shortened V by 2 bases and J by 3 bases, and 10 bases separated the two germline ends. In DNA, the CDR3 is TGTGCCAGCAGTTACACGGGCAGGGACTATGGCTACACCTTC. Encoded protein: CASSYTGRDYGYTF.

This clonotype has ten or more counts. The chain carries TRBV6-2 or TRBV6-3 and TRBJ2-7; D assignment may be TRBD1 or TRBD2 (6 bases each). This CDR3 has 13 residues. Per germline, CDR1 MNHEY and CDR2 SVGEGT. V lost 6 bases, J lost 8 bases, and 17 bases lay in between. The CDR3 protein is CASSHQGGFQQYF. The DNA for the CDR3 is TGTGCCAGCAGCCACCAAGGGGGGTTTCAGCAGTACTTC.

This clonotype has at least ten counts. The chain recombines TRBV4-1 with TRBJ2-7; TRBD1 or TRBD2 may be the D gene (5 bases each). V lost 5 bases, J lost 7 bases, and 12 bases lay in between. The CDR3 spans 12 residues. CDR1 and CDR2 from the germline V gene are MGHRA and YSYEKL. The CDR3 DNA reads TGCGCCAGCAGCGACTTGTGGGGGGAGCAGTACTTC. It translates to CASSDLWGEQYF.

This clonotype was counted ten times or more. J is TRBJ2-5 and V is TRBV20-1; 7 bases are a match to TRBD1. V gave up 1 base and J gave up 2 bases; unmatched junction bases: 7. Germline V gene sequence: CDR1 DFQATT, CDR2 SNEGSKA (reference sequence). The CDR3 is 15 residues long. The CDR3 loop is CSARVRAGGQETQYF. The CDR3 nucleotides read TGCAGTGCTAGAGTAAGGGCAGGGGGTCAAGAGACCCAGTACTTC.

This clonotype was counted ten times or more. This chain joins TRBV7-9 and TRBJ2-7, with D possibly TRBD1 on 6 matching bases. Trimming cost V 1 base and J 2 bases, with 18 bases left between them. The CDR3 extends over 17 amino acids. The germline CDR1 and CDR2 sequences are SEHNR and FQNEAQ (reference sequence). The CDR3 DNA reads TGTGCCAGCAGCTTAGGCAGGGGTGGAGTAGGAACCTACGAGCAGTACTTC. Encoded protein: CASSLGRGGVGTYEQYF.

The CDR3 loop is CASRKIGRAWAADTQYF. The CDR3 DNA sequence: TGCGCCAGCAGAAAAATCGGACGCGCCTGGGCGGCAGATACGCAGTATTTT. This chain connects TRBV5-1 to TRBJ2-3; no firm D call. The V end lost 5 bases, the J end lost 4 bases, and 23 bases lay between the germline ends. CDR1 SGHRS and CDR2 YFSETQ come from the germline V gene. The CDR3 covers 17 residues.

The chain has TRBV28 and TRBJ2-7, with TRBD1 identical over 7 bases. Trimming removed 4 bases from V and 1 base from J; junction bases left unmatched: 10. The CDR3 has 16 amino acids. The germline gives CDR1 MDHEN, CDR2 SYDVKM. The CDR3 sequence: CASSSAGTEGSYEQYF. The CDR3 DNA sequence: TGTGCCAGCAGTTCGGCCGGGACAGAGGGTTCCTACGAGCAGTACTTC. Complete variable domain (other parts from reference TRBV28 and TRBJ2-7): DVKVTQSSRYLVKRTGEKVFLECVQDMDHENMFWYRQDPGLGLRLIYFSYDVKMKEKGDIPEGYSVSREKKERFSLILESASTNQTSMYLCASSSAGTEGSYEQYFGPGTRLTVT.

This clonotype has at least ten counts. V gene TRBV7-2 combines with J gene TRBJ2-1; D not resolved. This CDR3 comprises 15 residues. Germline V gives CDR1 SGHTA, CDR2 FQGNSA. The V end lost 1 base, the J end lost 3 bases, and 10 bases lay between the germline ends. The CDR3 DNA follows: TGTGCCAGCAGCTTAGGAGGATCAGGCTACAATGAGCAGTTCTTC. It codes for CASSLGGSGYNEQFF.

The chain is built from TRBV11-3 and TRBJ1-1; D remains ambiguous. This CDR3 has 13 residues. From germline, CDR1 is SGHNT and CDR2 YENEEA. Between the trimmed V and J ends, which lost 4 bases and 3 bases, there was a span of 9 bases. In nucleotides, the CDR3 is TGTGCCAGCAGCTGGGATCAGGACACTGAAGCTTTCTTT. Encoded protein: CASSWDQDTEAFF.